The source of this T cell receptor beta chain is a study of shared clonotypes between healthy human individuals. CDR1 SGHRS and CDR2 YFSETQ come from the germline V gene. This CDR3 contains 13 residues. With 2 bases clipped from V and 3 bases from J, the junction kept 2 bases outside the gene matches. About this clone itself: Its target is unknown. Other DNA sequences in this sample translate to the same CDR3.

Overall study results and limits: Shared across a few donors were roughly 4.8% of the naive CD4 clonotypes. Tissue TCR repertoires likely differ from these blood-only repertoires.

The table came from immunoSEQ multiplex PCR; TCRdb's copy has only in-frame clones and leaves some out. The data hold millions of clones, with under 95% observed a single time. Naive CD8 cells lacked CD45RO and underwent positive selection for CCR7, leaving out terminally differentiated effector memory CD45RA+ cells. The specimen sequenced was naive CD8+ T cells from PBMCs. The chain joins TRBV5-1 to TRBJ2-7, with 7 bases aligning to TRBD1. The sequence was collected from a man younger than 35 in good health. Some clones in this sample may be carry-over from other donors' samples. The chain's CDR3 is CASSLRQGYEQYF. CDR3 DNA sequence: TGCGCCAGCAGCTTACGACAGGGCTACGAGCAGTACTTC. Filled out from reference TRBV5-1 and TRBJ2-7, the complete variable domain reads KAGVTQTPRYLIKTRGQQVTLSCSPISGHRSVSWYQQTPGQGLQFLFEYFSETQRNKGNFPGRFSGRQFSNSRSEMNVSTLELGDSALYLCASSLRQGYEQYFGPGTRLTVT.